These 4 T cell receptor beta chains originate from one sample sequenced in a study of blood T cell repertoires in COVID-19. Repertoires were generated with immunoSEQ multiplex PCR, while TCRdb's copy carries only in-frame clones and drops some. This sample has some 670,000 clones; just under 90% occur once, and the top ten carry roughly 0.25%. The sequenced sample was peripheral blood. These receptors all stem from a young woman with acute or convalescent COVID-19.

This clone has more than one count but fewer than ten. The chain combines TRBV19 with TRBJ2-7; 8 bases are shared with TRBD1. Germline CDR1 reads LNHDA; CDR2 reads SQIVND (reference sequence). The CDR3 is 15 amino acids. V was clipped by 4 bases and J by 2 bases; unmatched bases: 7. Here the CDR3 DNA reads TGTGCCAGTAGTACCCCGGGACAGGTTACCTACGAGCAGTACTTC. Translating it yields CASSTPGQVTYEQYF.

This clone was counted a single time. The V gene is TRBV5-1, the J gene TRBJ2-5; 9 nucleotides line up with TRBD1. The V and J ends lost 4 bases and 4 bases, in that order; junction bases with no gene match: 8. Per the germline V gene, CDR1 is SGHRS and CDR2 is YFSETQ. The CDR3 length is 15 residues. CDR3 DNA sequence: TGCGCCAGCAGCCCTGGACAGGGGACGGCAGAGACCCAGTACTTC. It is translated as CASSPGQGTAETQYF. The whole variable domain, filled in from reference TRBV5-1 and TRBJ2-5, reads KAGVTQTPRYLIKTRGQQVTLSCSPISGHRSVSWYQQTPGQGLQFLFEYFSETQRNKGNFPGRFSGRQFSNSRSEMNVSTLELGDSALYLCASSPGQGTAETQYFGPGTRLLVL.

This CDR3 reads CASINRDVNEKLFF. CDR3 nucleotide sequence: TGTGCCTCCATTAACAGGGATGTGAATGAAAAACTGTTTTTT. This rearrangement joins TRBV6-6 to TRBJ1-4; possibly TRBD1 for D (6 bases). The CDR3 consists of 14 residues. Trimming stripped 11 bases from V and 5 bases from J, with 18 bases between. Germline CDR1 and CDR2: MNHNY and SVGAGI (reference sequence).

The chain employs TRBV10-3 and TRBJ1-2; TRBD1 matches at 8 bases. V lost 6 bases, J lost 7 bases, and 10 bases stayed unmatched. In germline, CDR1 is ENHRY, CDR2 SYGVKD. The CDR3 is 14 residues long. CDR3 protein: CAISSDREKRGYTF. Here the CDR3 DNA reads TGTGCCATCAGCTCGGACAGGGAAAAGCGTGGCTACACCTTC.